The clone carrying this T cell receptor (beta chain) was counted only a few times. With V trimmed by 2 bases and J by 10 bases, 9 bases remained unmatched. CDR1 and CDR2 (germline): GTSNPN, SVGIG (reference sequence). This CDR3 has 15 residues. These data originate in a study of T cell responses to AZD1222 COVID-19 vaccine. In the study overall: Analyses pooled second doses at about 4 or about 12 weeks.

Generated by immunoSEQ multiplex PCR, the TCRdb table keeps only in-frame clones and is missing some. The table shows roughly 93,000 clones, with approximately 87% occurring only once. The specimen comprised peripheral blood, sampled on day 0 of AZD1222 vaccination. This sequence joins TRBV30 and TRBJ2-1, with 12 bases that match TRBD2. The source of this sequence is an adult in good health. The chain's CDR3 is CAWSPTSGSGVEQFF. The CDR3 bases are TGTGCCTGGAGTCCGACTAGCGGGAGCGGGGTCGAGCAGTTCTTC.